The present TCR beta chain was sequenced within a study of T cells after posttransplantation cyclophosphamide. Study conclusions and caveats: After PTCy, TRB diversity resembled that of CNI/methotrexate controls. Later blood repertoires were often dominated by clones from the donor CD8+ memory compartment. Tissue-infiltrating T cells from skin or gut overlapped little with blood T cells.

As concerns this clone: Its antigen is not known.

The method was immunoSEQ multiplex PCR; TCRdb's version includes in-frame clones alone and lacks a portion of them. The table has 15,000 to 18,000 clones, 80% to 85% seen once; the top ten hold more than 5%. The CDR3 extends over 14 amino acids. CDR1 SGHTA and CDR2 FQGTGA come from the germline V gene. V was shortened by 8 bases and J by 2 bases, with 12 bases between the two germline ends. Methotrexate plus calcineurin inhibitor accompanied controls' myeloablative marrow transplants; sampling was 1 year later. This receptor was obtained from a male patient in his late teens or twenties who received an allogeneic stem cell transplant from a related donor, was CMV-positive, and had no GVHD. Some T cells may possibly be graft donor cells. This material consisted of PBMCs, taken roughly 57 weeks after allogeneic stem cell transplant with calcineurin inhibitor and methotrexate. The rearrangement joins TRBV7-3 to TRBJ2-2; D perhaps matches TRBD2 (6 bases). This chain's CDR3 is CASSAGTNTGELFF. CDR3 in DNA: TGTGCCAGCTCCGCGGGGACTAACACCGGGGAGCTGTTTTTT.